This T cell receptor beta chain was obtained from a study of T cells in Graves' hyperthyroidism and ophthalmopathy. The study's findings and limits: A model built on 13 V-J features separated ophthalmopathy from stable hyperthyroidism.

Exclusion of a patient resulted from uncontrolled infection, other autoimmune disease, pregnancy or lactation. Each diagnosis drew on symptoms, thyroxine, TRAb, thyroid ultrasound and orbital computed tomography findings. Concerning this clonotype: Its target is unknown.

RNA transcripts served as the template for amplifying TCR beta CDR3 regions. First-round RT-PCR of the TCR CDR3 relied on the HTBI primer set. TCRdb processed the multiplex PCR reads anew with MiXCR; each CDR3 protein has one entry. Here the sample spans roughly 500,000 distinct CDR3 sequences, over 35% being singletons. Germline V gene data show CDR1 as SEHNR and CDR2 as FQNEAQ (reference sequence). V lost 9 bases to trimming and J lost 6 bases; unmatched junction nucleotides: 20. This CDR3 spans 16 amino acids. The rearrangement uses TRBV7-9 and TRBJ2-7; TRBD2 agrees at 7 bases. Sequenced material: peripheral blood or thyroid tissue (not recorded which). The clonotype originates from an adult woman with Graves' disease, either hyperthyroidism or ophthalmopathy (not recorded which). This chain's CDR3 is CASSTSRSSPSVEQYF. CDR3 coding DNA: TGTGCCAGTTCGACTAGCCGGAGTTCGCCATCGGTCGAGCAGTACTTC.